The source of this T cell receptor (beta chain) is a study of identical twins. The ends lost 5 bases at V and 0 bases at J; junction bases unmatched: 13. The CDR3 is 19 amino acids. From germline, CDR1 is SGHRS and CDR2 YFSETQ. MiXCR was run by TCRdb on the 5' RACE reads, yielding one entry per CDR3 protein. The table has a few hundred thousand distinct CDR3 sequences, around 6.5% seen once. Study results and caveats: Excess twin sharing in beta out-of-frame sequences was weaker.

This clonotype was seen only a few times. Its antigen is as yet unknown. Separately, the same data were catalogued under a study of T cells expressing NK-cell markers.

Input material: CD8+ T cells sorted from blood. This clonotype originated in a woman between 18 and 29 years old in good health. This sequence joins TRBV5-1 and TRBJ2-1, with TRBD2 identical over 11 bases. The CDR3 DNA reads as TGCGCCAGCAGGGGGTACTCTACTAGCGGGGGAAGCTCCTACAATGAGCAGTTCTTC. Amino acids: CASRGYSTSGGSSYNEQFF.